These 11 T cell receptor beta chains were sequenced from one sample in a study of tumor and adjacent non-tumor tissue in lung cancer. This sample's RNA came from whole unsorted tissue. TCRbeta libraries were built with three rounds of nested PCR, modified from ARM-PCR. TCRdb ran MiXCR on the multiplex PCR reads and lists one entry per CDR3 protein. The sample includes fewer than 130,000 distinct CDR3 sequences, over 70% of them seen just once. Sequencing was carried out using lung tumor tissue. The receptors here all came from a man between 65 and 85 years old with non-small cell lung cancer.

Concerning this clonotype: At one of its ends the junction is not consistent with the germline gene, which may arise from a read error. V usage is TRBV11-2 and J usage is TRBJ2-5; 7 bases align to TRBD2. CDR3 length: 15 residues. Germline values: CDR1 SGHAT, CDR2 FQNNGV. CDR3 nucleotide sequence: TGTGCTAGCACCATTAGCCCCGGGACTAACGGGACCCAGTATTTC. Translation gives CASTISPGTNGTQYF.

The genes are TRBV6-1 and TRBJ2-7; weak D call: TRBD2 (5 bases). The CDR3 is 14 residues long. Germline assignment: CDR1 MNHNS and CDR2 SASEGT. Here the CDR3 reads CISSVGVPSYEQYF. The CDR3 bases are TGTATCAGCAGTGTCGGGGTTCCGTCCTACGAGCAGTACTTC.

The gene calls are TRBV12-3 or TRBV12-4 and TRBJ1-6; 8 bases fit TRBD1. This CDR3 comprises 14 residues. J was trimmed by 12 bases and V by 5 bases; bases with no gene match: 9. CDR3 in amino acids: CASSPGQDNLPLHF. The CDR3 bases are TGTGCCAGCAGTCCGGGACAGGATAATCTACCCCTCCACTTT.

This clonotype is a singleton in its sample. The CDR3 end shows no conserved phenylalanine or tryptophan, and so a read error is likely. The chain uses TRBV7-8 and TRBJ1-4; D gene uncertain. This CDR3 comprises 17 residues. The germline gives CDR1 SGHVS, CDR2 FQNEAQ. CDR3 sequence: CASSLGWLTATNEQLFL. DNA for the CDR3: TGTGCCAGCAGCTTGGGTTGGCTAACTGCAACTAATGAACAACTGTTTCTT.

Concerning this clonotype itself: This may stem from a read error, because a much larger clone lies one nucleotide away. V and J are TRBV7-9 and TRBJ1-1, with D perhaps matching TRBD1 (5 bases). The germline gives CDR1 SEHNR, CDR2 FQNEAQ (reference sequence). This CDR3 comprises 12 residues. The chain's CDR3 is CGTTGDYTEPFF. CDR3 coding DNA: TGTGGCACGACCGGGGACTACACTGAACCTTTCTTT.

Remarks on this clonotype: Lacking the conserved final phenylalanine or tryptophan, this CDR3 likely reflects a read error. The CDR3 sequence: CSGETWNREQYL. DNA of the CDR3: TGCAGCGGGGAGACATGGAATCGGGAGCAGTACCTC. The chain has TRBV29-1 and TRBJ2-7, with a possible D match to TRBD2 (5 bases). Germline V CDR1 and CDR2: SQVTM, ANQGSEA. Trimming removed 7 bases from V and 7 bases from J, with 17 bases in between. This CDR3 region has 12 residues.

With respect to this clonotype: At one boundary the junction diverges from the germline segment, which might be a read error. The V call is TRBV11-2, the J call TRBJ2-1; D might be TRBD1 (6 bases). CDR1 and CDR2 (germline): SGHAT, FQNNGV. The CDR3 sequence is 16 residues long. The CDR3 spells CDSSLGGREGYNEQFF. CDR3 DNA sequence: TGTGACAGCAGCTTAGGGGGTAGGGAAGGGTACAATGAGCAGTTCTTC.

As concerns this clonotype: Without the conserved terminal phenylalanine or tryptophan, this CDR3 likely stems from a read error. Here the CDR3 reads CASGVTGTGVVGNIQYL. In nucleotides, the CDR3 is TGTGCCAGCGGCGTTACCGGGACAGGAGTCGTTGGAAACATTCAGTACTTA. J is TRBJ2-4 and V is TRBV5-6; 8 nucleotides line up with TRBD1. CDR1 is SGHDT, CDR2 YYEEEE, per germline. V lost 7 bases to trimming and J lost 6 bases; unmatched junction nucleotides: 18. CDR3 length: 17 residues.

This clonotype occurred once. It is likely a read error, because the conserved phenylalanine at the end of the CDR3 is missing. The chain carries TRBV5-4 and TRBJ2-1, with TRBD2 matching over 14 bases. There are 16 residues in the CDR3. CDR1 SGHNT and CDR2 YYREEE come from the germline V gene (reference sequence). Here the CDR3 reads CASSLGLAGVINGQFL. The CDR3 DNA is TGTGCCAGCAGCCTGGGACTAGCGGGAGTTATCAATGGGCAGTTCTTA.

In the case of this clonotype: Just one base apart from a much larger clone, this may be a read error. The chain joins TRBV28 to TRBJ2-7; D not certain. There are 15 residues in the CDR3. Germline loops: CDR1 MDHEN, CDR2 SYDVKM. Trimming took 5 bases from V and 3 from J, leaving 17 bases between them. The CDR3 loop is CASSPRDEQNYEQYF. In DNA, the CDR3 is TGTGCCAGCAGTCCCCGAGACGAACAAAACTACGAGCAGTACTTC. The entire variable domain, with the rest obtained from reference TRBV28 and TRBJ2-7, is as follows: DVKVTQSSRYLVKRTGEKVFLECVQDMDHENMFWYRQDPGLGLRLIYFSYDVKMKEKGDIPEGYSVSREKKERFSLILESASTNQTSMYLCASSPRDEQNYEQYFGPGTRLTVT.

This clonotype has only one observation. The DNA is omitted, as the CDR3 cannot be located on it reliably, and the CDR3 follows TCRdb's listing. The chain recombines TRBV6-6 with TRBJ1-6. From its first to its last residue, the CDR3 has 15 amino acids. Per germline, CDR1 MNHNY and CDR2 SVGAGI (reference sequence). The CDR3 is CTSSYGCSYNSPLHF.